The clone carrying this T cell receptor (beta chain) counts as medium-sized. The antigen remains unidentified. These data belong to a study of spatial heterogeneity in lung cancer. This CDR3 comprises 14 residues. V was pared by 4 bases and J by 0 bases, with 10 bases between. The germline V gene has CDR1 SGHDT and CDR2 YYEEEE. General observations from the study: The number of expanded tumor alpha and beta chains correlated with mutation number.

Stated time point: sample taken at primary tumor resection. Whole RNA obtained from tumor, nontumor lung or frozen PBMC underwent sequencing without sorting. TCRdb recomputed calls from the 5' RACE reads with MiXCR, one row per CDR3 protein. The sample carries over 10,000 distinct CDR3 sequences, about 6% recorded once. The chain links TRBV5-6 to TRBJ1-1; D is possibly TRBD1 (5 bases). This sequence originates from a female donor with early-stage non-small cell lung cancer. This specimen was lung tumor tissue, taken at surgery. The CDR3: CASSPGTLNTEAFF. The CDR3 region has the DNA TGTGCCAGCAGCCCCGGGACCTTGAACACTGAAGCTTTCTTT. Combining the CDR3 with reference TRBV5-6 and TRBJ1-1 gives the whole variable domain DAGVTQSPTHLIKTRGQQVTLRCSPKSGHDTVSWYQQALGQGPQFIFQYYEEEERQRGNFPDRFSGHQFPNYSSELNVNALLLGDSALYLCASSPGTLNTEAFFGQGTRLTVV.